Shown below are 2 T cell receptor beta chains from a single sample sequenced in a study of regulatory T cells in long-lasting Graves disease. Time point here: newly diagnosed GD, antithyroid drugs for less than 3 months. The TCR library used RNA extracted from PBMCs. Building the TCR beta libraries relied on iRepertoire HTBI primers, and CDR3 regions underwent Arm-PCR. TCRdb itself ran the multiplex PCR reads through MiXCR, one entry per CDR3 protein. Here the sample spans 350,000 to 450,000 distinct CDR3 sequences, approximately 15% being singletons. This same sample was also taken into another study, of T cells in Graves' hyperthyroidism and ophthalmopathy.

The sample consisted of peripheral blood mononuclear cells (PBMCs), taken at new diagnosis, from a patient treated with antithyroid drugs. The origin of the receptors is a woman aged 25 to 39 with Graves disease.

The CDR3 loop is CSAQRGPGNTIYF. CDR3 sequence (DNA): TGCAGTGCCCAGAGGGGGCCCGGAAACACCATATATTTT. The chain combines TRBV20-1 with TRBJ1-3, with 7 bases fitting TRBD1. Per germline, CDR1 DFQATT and CDR2 SNEGSKA (reference sequence). The V gene end was trimmed by 6 bases and the J gene end by 4 bases; junction bases not matched to a gene: 6. The CDR3 runs to 13 residues.

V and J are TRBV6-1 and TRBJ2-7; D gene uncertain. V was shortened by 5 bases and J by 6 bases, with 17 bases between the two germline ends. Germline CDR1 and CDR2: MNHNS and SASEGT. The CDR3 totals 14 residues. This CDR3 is CASSINGQFSEQYF. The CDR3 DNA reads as TGTGCCAGCAGTATAAACGGGCAATTTAGCGAGCAGTACTTC.